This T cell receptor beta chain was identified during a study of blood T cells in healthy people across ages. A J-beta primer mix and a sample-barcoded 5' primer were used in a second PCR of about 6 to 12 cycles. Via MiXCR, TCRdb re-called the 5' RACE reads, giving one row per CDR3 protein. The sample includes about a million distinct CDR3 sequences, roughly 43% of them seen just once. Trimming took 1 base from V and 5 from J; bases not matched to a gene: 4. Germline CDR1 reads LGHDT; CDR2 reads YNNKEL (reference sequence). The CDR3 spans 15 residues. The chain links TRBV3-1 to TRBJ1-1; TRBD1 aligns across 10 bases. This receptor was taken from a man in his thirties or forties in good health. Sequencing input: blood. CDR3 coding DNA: TGTGCCAGCAGCCAAGGGGACAGGGGCTGGACTGAAGCTTTCTTT. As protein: CASSQGDRGWTEAFF.